The 8 T cell receptor beta chains below come from one sample, sequenced in a study of human T cells and chemical hapten exposure. TCRdb fed the RACE reads into MiXCR, producing one record per CDR3 protein. The sample has 130,000 or so distinct CDR3 sequences, around 8.3% seen once. Stated time point: healthy volunteer bleed at 2 weeks. Unfractionated whole blood was the source of the extracted total RNA. The sequenced sample was whole blood. The receptors were gathered from a male donor in good health. Some clones in this sample may be carry-over from other donors' samples.

This clonotype has a handful of counts. This rearrangement joins TRBV12-3 or TRBV12-4 to TRBJ2-2; 10 bases align to TRBD1. J lost 4 bases, V lost 8 bases, and 4 bases had no gene match. The CDR3 has 14 residues. CDR3 sequence reads: CASGTGVVTGELFF. The CDR3 DNA reads as TGTGCCAGCGGGACAGGGGTAGTCACCGGGGAGCTGTTTTTT.

The sample holds many counts of this clonotype. V and J are TRBV29-1 and TRBJ2-3; tentatively, D is TRBD2 (6 bases). The CDR3 runs to 15 residues. V lost 6 bases and J lost 0, with 16 bases in between. Germline loops: CDR1 SQVTM, CDR2 ANQGSEA. In nucleotides, the CDR3 is TGCAGCGTCCCTGGTTTGGAGGGGAGCACAGATACGCAGTATTTT. This sequence encodes CSVPGLEGSTDTQYF.

This clonotype was seen a handful of times. The chain links TRBV12-5 to TRBJ2-1; 14 bases fit TRBD2. The germline gives CDR1 LGHNT, CDR2 FRNRAP. V trimming: 3 bases; J trimming: 7 bases; junction bases outside the gene matches: 5. This CDR3 has 16 amino acids. In DNA form, the CDR3 reads TGTGCTAGTGGTTTTGGACTAGCGGGGGGCTCGAATGAGCAGTTCTTC. It is translated as CASGFGLAGGSNEQFF.

This clonotype came up a few times. The chain has TRBV6-1 and TRBJ2-5, with unresolved D. The CDR3 loop spans 12 amino acids. Trimming stripped 5 bases from V and 5 bases from J, with 9 bases between. Per the germline V gene, CDR1 is MNHNS and CDR2 is SASEGT. The CDR3 region has the DNA TGTGCCAGCAGTCTCGTCGAGGAGACCCAGTACTTC. Translation gives CASSLVEETQYF.

In its sample, this clonotype was seen a few times. The chain links TRBV12-3 or TRBV12-4 to TRBJ2-6, with D possibly TRBD1 on 6 matching bases. The CDR3 contains 13 residues. V was pared by 6 bases and J by 9 bases, with 12 bases between. DNA for the CDR3: TGTGCCAGCAGCCCACAGGGTGGCAACGTCCTGACTTTC. As protein: CASSPQGGNVLTF.

The chain employs TRBV5-6 and TRBJ2-7; D may match TRBD1 or TRBD2 (5 bases each). The CDR3 extends over 18 amino acids. The germline V gene has CDR1 SGHDT and CDR2 YYEEEE. V lost 0 bases and J lost 0, with 19 bases in between. CDR3 sequence: CASSLALDTGPISYEQYF. CDR3 nucleotide sequence: TGTGCCAGCAGCTTGGCCCTGGATACGGGGCCGATCTCCTACGAGCAGTACTTC.

This clonotype was counted between two and nine times. V and J are TRBV7-9 and TRBJ2-7, with D maybe TRBD2 (7 bases). Germline V gives CDR1 SEHNR, CDR2 FQNEAQ (reference sequence). The CDR3 totals 14 residues. Trimming shortened V by 5 bases and J by 3 bases, and 14 bases separated the two germline ends. The CDR3 here is CASSQQGLLYEQYF. The CDR3 DNA reads as TGTGCCAGCAGCCAACAGGGACTACTCTACGAGCAGTACTTC.

This clonotype was counted many times. The chain links TRBV10-3 to TRBJ2-3; 7 nucleotides agree with TRBD2. CDR3 length: 16 residues. CDR1 and CDR2 from the germline V gene are ENHRY and SYGVKD. V lost 4 bases to trimming and J lost 1 base; unmatched junction nucleotides: 8. The DNA for the CDR3 is TGTGCCATCAGTGGACCCCTGGCGGGGGGCACAGATACGCAGTATTTT. This sequence encodes CAISGPLAGGTDTQYF.